A selection of T cell receptor beta chains follows, all from one sample in a study of blood T cell repertoires in COVID-19. The protocol was immunoSEQ multiplex PCR, while the TCRdb copy is restricted to in-frame clones and leaves out a portion. Here the sample spans 300,000 to 400,000 clones, 88% being singletons. Sequenced input: PBMCs or T cells enriched from blood (not recorded which). Source of these receptors: a woman in her late teens or twenties who had recovered from COVID-19. Each CDR3 is given with its conserved first and last residue. Fields, in order: V gene, J gene, D gene, clone size, CDR3 protein, CDR3 DNA. D genes are given only for firm matches. Some rows mark clone size as missing; the rest say once, few, many or name a class of expanded clone.

v_gene: TRBV18
j_gene: TRBJ2-7
d_gene: -
abundance: -
CDR3aa: CASSLRDNSYEQYF
CDR3nt: TGTGCCAGCTCACTCCGGGACAACTCCTACGAGCAGTACTTC

v_gene: TRBV28
j_gene: TRBJ1-1
d_gene: TRBD1
abundance: few
CDR3aa: CASSLMGRGYTEAFF
CDR3nt: TGTGCCAGCAGTTTGATGGGCAGGGGGTACACTGAAGCTTTCTTT

v_gene: TRBV3-1/TRBV3-2
j_gene: TRBJ2-1
d_gene: TRBD1
abundance: -
CDR3aa: CASSQENLGQGRNEQFF
CDR3nt: TGTGCCAGCAGCCAAGAGAATTTAGGACAGGGACGCAATGAGCAGTTCTTC

v_gene: TRBV30
j_gene: TRBJ1-2
d_gene: -
abundance: few
CDR3aa: CAWSVTGKTSGYTF
CDR3nt: TGTGCCTGGAGTGTTACAGGGAAGACATCGGGTTACACCTTC

v_gene: TRBV19
j_gene: TRBJ1-2
d_gene: -
abundance: -
CDR3aa: CASSGAGSYSYGYTF
CDR3nt: TGTGCCAGTAGCGGAGCAGGGTCGTACTCCTATGGCTACACCTTC

v_gene: TRBV24-1
j_gene: TRBJ2-7
d_gene: TRBD1
abundance: -
CDR3aa: CATSDFDREIYEQYF
CDR3nt: TGTGCCACCAGTGATTTTGACAGGGAAATCTACGAGCAGTACTTC

v_gene: TRBV7-6
j_gene: TRBJ2-1
d_gene: -
abundance: -
CDR3aa: CASSLVPPGISYNEQFF
CDR3nt: TGTGCCAGCAGCTTAGTACCCCCGGGGATTTCCTACAATGAGCAGTTCTTC

v_gene: TRBV7-8
j_gene: TRBJ2-1
d_gene: TRBD2
abundance: -
CDR3aa: CASSFSSGGPNYNEQFF
CDR3nt: TGTGCCAGCAGCTTCTCCAGCGGGGGGCCAAATTACAATGAGCAGTTCTTC

v_gene: TRBV18
j_gene: TRBJ1-2
d_gene: TRBD1
abundance: -
CDR3aa: CASSQDYRGRSGGYTF
CDR3nt: TGTGCCAGCTCCCAAGATTACAGGGGGCGTTCGGGTGGCTACACCTTC

v_gene: TRBV9
j_gene: TRBJ2-3
d_gene: TRBD2
abundance: -
CDR3aa: CASSTRLAGGPDTQYF
CDR3nt: TGTGCCAGCAGCACAAGGCTAGCGGGGGGGCCAGATACGCAGTATTTT

v_gene: TRBV15
j_gene: TRBJ1-1
d_gene: -
abundance: -
CDR3aa: CATSRGSAEAFF
CDR3nt: TGTGCCACCAGCAGAGGCTCAGCGGAAGCTTTCTTT

v_gene: TRBV29-1
j_gene: TRBJ2-1
d_gene: TRBD2
abundance: -
CDR3aa: CSVESVPGLVYEQFF
CDR3nt: TGCAGCGTTGAAAGCGTCCCGGGACTAGTTTATGAGCAGTTCTTC

v_gene: TRBV19
j_gene: TRBJ2-7
d_gene: -
abundance: -
CDR3aa: CASAPTAKYEQYF
CDR3nt: TGTGCCAGTGCTCCGACAGCGAAGTACGAGCAGTACTTC

v_gene: TRBV19
j_gene: TRBJ2-3
d_gene: TRBD1
abundance: -
CDR3aa: CASAGTGGAADTQYF
CDR3nt: TGTGCCAGTGCCGGGACAGGGGGCGCGGCGGATACGCAGTATTTT

v_gene: TRBV7-2
j_gene: TRBJ2-1
d_gene: -
abundance: -
CDR3aa: CASSLEGTSVGNEQFF
CDR3nt: TGTGCCAGCAGCTTAGAGGGGACATCCGTGGGGAATGAGCAGTTCTTC

v_gene: TRBV18
j_gene: TRBJ2-7
d_gene: TRBD1
abundance: -
CDR3aa: CASSQPGQGTYEQYF
CDR3nt: TGTGCCAGCTCCCAGCCCGGACAGGGTACCTACGAGCAGTACTTC

v_gene: TRBV5-1
j_gene: TRBJ2-5
d_gene: TRBD2
abundance: -
CDR3aa: CASTTTSGGVKGETQYF
CDR3nt: TGCGCCAGCACCACGACTAGCGGGGGGGTCAAAGGGGAGACCCAGTACTTC

v_gene: TRBV3-1/TRBV3-2
j_gene: TRBJ2-2
d_gene: -
abundance: -
CDR3aa: CASSQGSQNTGELFF
CDR3nt: TGTGCCAGCAGCCAGGGCTCCCAGAACACCGGGGAGCTGTTTTTT

v_gene: TRBV18
j_gene: TRBJ1-1
d_gene: TRBD1
abundance: -
CDR3aa: CASSPRQGADTEAFF
CDR3nt: TGTGCCAGCTCACCAAGACAGGGGGCAGACACTGAAGCTTTCTTT

v_gene: TRBV2
j_gene: TRBJ1-2
d_gene: -
abundance: -
CDR3aa: CASRKTGIYYGYTF
CDR3nt: TGTGCCAGCAGGAAGACAGGAATTTACTATGGCTACACCTTC

v_gene: TRBV2
j_gene: TRBJ1-1
d_gene: TRBD1
abundance: -
CDR3aa: CASSADRGMNTEAFF
CDR3nt: TGTGCCAGCAGTGCGGACAGGGGAATGAACACTGAAGCTTTCTTT

v_gene: TRBV6-5
j_gene: TRBJ1-1
d_gene: -
abundance: -
CDR3aa: CASSYSMGVNTEAFF
CDR3nt: TGTGCCAGCAGTTACTCGATGGGCGTGAACACTGAAGCTTTCTTT

v_gene: TRBV7-9
j_gene: TRBJ2-7
d_gene: -
abundance: -
CDR3aa: CASSLERRGGEQYF
CDR3nt: TGTGCCAGCAGCTTGGAACGAAGGGGGGGCGAGCAGTACTTC

v_gene: TRBV7-2
j_gene: TRBJ1-2
d_gene: TRBD1
abundance: -
CDR3aa: CASSLAGQGNYGYTF
CDR3nt: TGTGCCAGCAGCTTAGCGGGACAGGGGAACTATGGCTACACCTTC

v_gene: TRBV5-1
j_gene: TRBJ1-4
d_gene: TRBD1
abundance: -
CDR3aa: CASSLTGVNEKLFF
CDR3nt: TGCGCCAGCAGCTTAACAGGGGTTAATGAAAAACTGTTTTTT

v_gene: TRBV7-9
j_gene: TRBJ2-1
d_gene: -
abundance: -
CDR3aa: CASSFFPNEQFF
CDR3nt: TGTGCCAGCAGCTTCTTCCCTAATGAGCAGTTCTTC

v_gene: TRBV4-3
j_gene: TRBJ1-2
d_gene: -
abundance: -
CDR3aa: CASSQVGGLNYGYTF
CDR3nt: TGCGCCAGCAGCCAAGTAGGGGGATTAAACTATGGCTACACCTTC

v_gene: TRBV2
j_gene: TRBJ1-6
d_gene: -
abundance: once
CDR3aa: CASSEEGLRSAANSPLHF
CDR3nt: TGTGCCAGCAGTGAGGAGGGGTTGAGGTCAGCGGCAAATTCACCCCTCCACTTT